The clone carrying this TCR beta chain appeared once. This record belongs to a study of cytomegalovirus exposure and HLA in healthy donors. The primer mix had 60 Vbeta and 13 Jbeta primers. Sequenced by immunoSEQ multiplex PCR; TCRdb stores in-frame clones only, minus some. The data hold around 160,000 clones, with roughly 77% observed a single time. V dropped 1 base and J dropped 10 bases, with 11 bases sitting between them. This CDR3 contains 13 residues. The germline gives CDR1 LGHNA, CDR2 YSLEER. The specimen sequenced was PBMCs. The chain employs TRBV4-3 and TRBJ2-1, with D possibly being TRBD1 (6 bases). The receptor's source is a woman between 40 and 50 years old in good health and CMV-seropositive. DNA of the CDR3: TGCGCCAGCAGCCAAGTCCCGGACAGCGAGCAGTTCTTC. Protein product: CASSQVPDSEQFF.